This T cell receptor (beta chain) was retrieved from a study of T cell responses to AZD1222 COVID-19 vaccine (dated by TCRdb to about 2021). In the study overall: AZD1222 recipients whose second dose came at about 4 weeks and those whose second dose came at about 12 weeks were combined into one group, since spike-specific TCR depth and breadth did not differ between the two schedules. TCR sequencing was performed for about 250 trial participants, of whom about 200 were given two doses of AZD1222 and some 25 were given two doses of MenACWY control vaccine. Trial participants were enrolled by age into subgroups of 18-55, 56-69 and 70-plus years, and around 150, 28 and 57 TCR-sequenced participants, respectively, were included in these subgroups. Here is what the overall study found, with its caveats: In the small 56-69-year group, the increase in depth fell short of significance, most likely because of low power. Conclusions about previously exposed vaccinees were limited because only 5 or 6 AZD1222 recipients were SARS-CoV-2 seropositive at baseline. CD4 TCRs associated with the vaccine covered the entire spike protein, and the dominant responses were in regions 160-218 and 743-854. Epitopes outside the regions mutated in the B.1.351 and B.1.1.7 variants were reportedly recognized by nearly half of the unique spike-specific TCRs. Because no day 14 peak-response samples were available, repertoires were characterized only after the peak T cell response. A significant rise in spike-specific TCR breadth and depth was observed after two AZD1222 doses relative to day 0 and relative to MenACWY recipients. Participants were mostly white British and included more females than males, and it was suggested by the authors that clonal diversity may have been underestimated.

The germline V gene supplies CDR1 SGHRS and CDR2 YFSETQ. Cut back by 0 bases and 4 bases, the V and J ends lie 11 bases apart. The CDR3 contains 15 residues, cysteine and phenylalanine counted. This entry keeps only the CDR3 DNA: 45 bases, framed from base 1. The CDR3 regions of human TCRbeta chains were analyzed by immunosequencing. As for the original processing: TCRs in the repertoires were matched against a reference library of SARS-CoV-2-specific TCRs that had been generated with the MIRA antigen-specificity platform. Breadth meant the fraction of unique TCRs that were SARS-CoV-2-associated, whereas depth meant the fraction of total T cells that were SARS-CoV-2-associated. Using the MIRA data, each spike-specific TCR was mapped to the spike region that the TCR reacts to and placed in a CD4 or CD8 class. Log10-transformed breadth and depth values were compared by one-way ANOVA with Sidak's multiple comparisons tests. Entries here come from immuneACCESS through TCRdb and include only in-frame sequences with V and J called. Some clones fail to appear in such tables; in the studies checked, an unresolved V gene covers under half of the shortfall, and the cause of the remainder is unknown. V, J and clone size were drawn from that table, and D and trimming were deduced from the DNA. Counted in this sample were 150,000 or so clones; 85% to 90% of them appeared once. Under 25% of the sample comes from the top ten.

In regard to this clone: The antigen this receptor binds is unknown. No base qualities exist here, and no much larger clone lies one base off it.

The label giving this sample's time point can be read as: baseline before first vaccination. Vaccinee samples were obtained from the UK trials COV001 and COV002, which included a single-blind randomized controlled phase 2/3 trial of AZD1222 (ChAdOx1 nCoV-19) in healthy adults. Trial participant PBMC samples were collected at day 0 and day 28 after the second dose for TCRbeta chain sequencing. Recombination joined TRBV5-1 with TRBJ1-5; the D gene is not confidently resolved. The sample in question was peripheral blood, obtained on day 0 of AZD1222 vaccination. The receptor was isolated from an adult in good health. The CDR3 loop reads CASSLVAGINQPQHF. The nucleotide sequence is TGCGCCAGCAGCTTGGTGGCAGGCATTAATCAGCCCCAGCATTTT.